Following are 19 T cell receptor beta chains from one sample sequenced in a study of T cells in Graves' hyperthyroidism and ophthalmopathy. Researchers took RNA transcripts and amplified the TCR beta CDR3 regions from them. First-round RT-PCR with HTBI primers amplified the TCR CDR3 region. TCRdb reanalysed the multiplex PCR reads using MiXCR and keeps one entry per CDR3 protein. The top ten clones hold roughly 14% of a sample with fewer than 650,000 distinct CDR3 sequences, 11% to 15% of them seen once. The source material was blood. Every receptor here comes from a woman aged 40 to 55 with Graves' hyperthyroidism.

This clonotype was observed a handful of times. The V call is TRBV7-9, the J call TRBJ2-1, with 9 nucleotides matching TRBD2. With V trimmed by 5 bases and J by 5 bases, 7 bases remained unmatched. This CDR3 has 15 residues. Germline V gives CDR1 SEHNR, CDR2 FQNEAQ (reference sequence). The CDR3 reads CASSQTSGTHNEQFF. DNA for the CDR3: TGTGCCAGCAGCCAGACTAGCGGCACCCACAATGAGCAGTTCTTC. Drawing the rest from reference TRBV7-9 and TRBJ2-1, the complete variable domain is DTGVSQNPRHKITKRGQNVTFRCDPISEHNRLYWYRQTLGQGPEFLTYFQNEAQLEKSRLLSDRFSAERPKGSFSTLEIQRTEQGDSAMYLCASSQTSGTHNEQFFGPGTRLTVL.

The rearrangement links TRBV7-8 to TRBJ2-2; 7 bases agree with TRBD1. The CDR3 contains 19 residues. Germline CDR1 reads SGHVS; CDR2 reads FQNEAQ. The J segment lost 1 base and the V segment lost 2 bases, leaving 13 bases of the junction unmatched. The CDR3 coding sequence is TGTGCCAGCAGCTTACGGTCCCTAGTCAGGGGGATGAACACCGGGGAGCTGTTTTTT. Its translation: CASSLRSLVRGMNTGELFF.

This clonotype was picked up many times. The chain recombines TRBV20-1 with TRBJ1-2; no definite D call. Trimming took 0 bases from V and 8 from J, leaving 13 bases between them. Germline lookup yields CDR1 DFQATT and CDR2 SNEGSKA (reference sequence). The CDR3 consists of 13 residues. The CDR3 DNA reads TGCAGTGCTAGAGATGCGGCGGCCAAGGGCTACACCTTC. It encodes CSARDAAAKGYTF.

The sample holds many counts of this clonotype. The chain recombines TRBV29-1 with TRBJ1-1; D call uncertain. This CDR3 is 12 amino acids long. V dropped 2 bases and J dropped 5 bases, with 9 bases sitting between them. Germline-derived CDR1 and CDR2 are SQVTM and ANQGSEA. The CDR3 bases are TGCAGCGTTGAACAGCAAGGGACTGAAGCTTTCTTT. This translates into CSVEQQGTEAFF.

A few counts support this clonotype. The junction and the germline gene differ at one end; a read error may be behind it. This sequence joins TRBV5-1 and TRBJ2-2; no clear D gene. Per germline, CDR1 SGHRS and CDR2 YFSETQ. The length of the CDR3 is 13 residues. The DNA of the CDR3 is TGCGCCAGCAGCTTGCGGAACCCCGGGGAGCTGTTTTTT. Its translation is CASSLRNPGELFF.

The chain employs TRBV28 and TRBJ2-7; no reliable D call. Trimming left V 7 bases short and J 7 bases short, with 8 bases between. The germline V gene has CDR1 MDHEN and CDR2 SYDVKM. This CDR3 is built from 10 residues. CDR3 DNA: TGTGCCAGCACTGGTCGGGAGCAGTACTTC. Amino acids: CASTGREQYF.

The chain uses TRBV19 and TRBJ1-5, with D uncertain. This CDR3 is 15 amino acids long. Germline V lookup: CDR1 LNHDA, CDR2 SQIVND (reference sequence). Deletions cut 8 bases from V and 2 bases from J, with 16 bases between. CDR3 region: CASRTGVMGNQPQHF. The DNA of the CDR3 is TGTGCCAGTCGGACTGGGGTCATGGGCAATCAGCCCCAGCATTTT.

This clonotype was detected many times. CDR3: CASSFGRRAPTNNEQFF. The CDR3 DNA reads TGTGCCAGCAGTTTTGGTCGCAGGGCTCCTACAAACAATGAGCAGTTCTTC. The rearrangement uses TRBV28 and TRBJ2-1; TRBD1 is a possible D gene (5 bases). This CDR3 contains 17 residues. Germline assignment: CDR1 MDHEN and CDR2 SYDVKM. V was clipped by 3 bases and J by 5 bases, with 20 bases between them. The full variable domain, rest sourced from reference TRBV28 and TRBJ2-1, is DVKVTQSSRYLVKRTGEKVFLECVQDMDHENMFWYRQDPGLGLRLIYFSYDVKMKEKGDIPEGYSVSREKKERFSLILESASTNQTSMYLCASSFGRRAPTNNEQFFGPGTRLTVL.

This clonotype was counted a few times. V usage is TRBV7-2 and J usage is TRBJ1-1; 8 bases agree with TRBD1. The CDR3 extends over 14 amino acids. From germline, CDR1 is SGHTA and CDR2 FQGNSA. Unmatched junction bases numbered 3, after V lost 3 bases and J lost 3 bases. CDR3 sequence reads: CASSLGQAHTEAFF. CDR3 sequence (DNA): TGTGCCAGCAGCTTGGGACAGGCCCACACTGAAGCTTTCTTT.

This clonotype showed up many times. The chain recombines TRBV27 with TRBJ1-6; tentative D call: TRBD1 (5 bases). This CDR3 contains 14 residues. CDR1 and CDR2 (germline): MNHEY, SMNVEV (reference sequence). V dropped 4 bases and J dropped 8 bases, with 12 bases sitting between them. CDR3 DNA: TGTGCCAGCAGTTGGGGCGCGGTTGATTCACCCCTCCACTTT. It is translated as CASSWGAVDSPLHF.

This clonotype was detected a few times. This rearrangement joins TRBV3-1 to TRBJ1-2, with 11 bases aligning to TRBD1. The CDR3 sequence is 18 residues long. The V and J ends lost 0 bases and 8 bases, in that order; junction bases with no gene match: 14. From germline, CDR1 is LGHDT and CDR2 YNNKEL (reference sequence). Here the CDR3 DNA reads TGTGCCAGCAGCCAAGATCTGGACAGGGGGCGCATGATAAAGGGCTACACCTTC. Amino acids: CASSQDLDRGRMIKGYTF.

The V and J genes are TRBV7-9 and TRBJ2-1, with 9 bases lining up with TRBD2. The length of the CDR3 is 14 residues. After removal of 8 bases from V and 2 bases from J, the junction contained 4 bases not matched to a gene. The germline CDR1 and CDR2 sequences are SEHNR and FQNEAQ (reference sequence). The CDR3 reads CASGLAPTYNEQFF. CDR3 nucleotide sequence: TGTGCCAGCGGACTAGCGCCTACCTACAATGAGCAGTTCTTC.

This clonotype was picked up many times. The chain links TRBV18 to TRBJ2-1, with TRBD2 matching 7 bases. After removal of 2 bases from V and 5 bases from J, the junction contained 3 bases not matched to a gene. In germline, CDR1 is KGHSH, CDR2 LQKENI. The length of the CDR3 is 14 residues. CDR3 nucleotide sequence: TGTGCCAGCTCACCATCAGCGGGGAACAATGAGCAGTTCTTC. It codes for CASSPSAGNNEQFF. The full variable domain, in which reference TRBV18 and TRBJ2-1 provide the parts outside the CDR3, is NAGVMQNPRHLVRRRGQEARLRCSPMKGHSHVYWYRQLPEEGLKFMVYLQKENIIDESGMPKERFSAEFPKEGPSILRIQQVVRGDSAAYFCASSPSAGNNEQFFGPGTRLTVL.

This clonotype showed up just a few times. The chain is built from TRBV10-3 and TRBJ2-5; D remains unclear. The germline V gene encodes CDR1 ENHRY and CDR2 SYGVKD. The CDR3 has 13 residues. The V gene lost 4 bases and the J gene lost 5 bases, with 11 bases spanning the gap. The CDR3 spells CAISVRGSETQYF. The CDR3, as DNA: TGTGCCATCAGTGTTAGAGGTTCCGAGACCCAGTACTTC.

This clonotype was seen many times. The CDR3 DNA sequence: TGCGCCAGCACGAGCGGGGAAGCCGGGGAGCTGTTTTTT. As protein: CASTSGEAGELFF. The chain employs TRBV5-1 and TRBJ2-2; 7 nucleotides agree with TRBD2. The CDR3 length is 13 residues. The V and J ends lost 6 bases and 6 bases, in that order; junction bases with no gene match: 5. Germline values: CDR1 SGHRS, CDR2 YFSETQ.

This clonotype was seen at least ten times. The chain links TRBV12-3 or TRBV12-4 to TRBJ2-3, with 10 nucleotides matching TRBD2. Trimming took 6 bases from V and 10 from J; bases not matched to a gene: 10. This CDR3 has 14 amino acids. DNA for the CDR3: TGTGCCAGCAGCGGGACTAGCGAGGCGGGGGCGCAGTATTTT. Residues: CASSGTSEAGAQYF.

In regard to this clonotype: This may come from a read error, since a much larger clone is one base off. This chain joins TRBV20-1 and TRBJ1-4; weak D call: TRBD1 (5 bases). This CDR3 spans 15 amino acids. Per germline, CDR1 DFQATT and CDR2 SNEGSKA (reference sequence). The CDR3 nucleotides read TGCAGTGCTAGAGAGACGTTCGGACAAAATGAAGAACTGTTTTTT. Translating gives CSARETFGQNEELFF.

This clonotype was seen at least ten times. In DNA, the CDR3 is TGCAGTGCTAGAGATTCCTCGGGGGCTAGCGGGAGATACAATGAGCAGTTCTTC. This gives the protein CSARDSSGASGRYNEQFF. V usage is TRBV20-1 and J usage is TRBJ2-1; 10 bases match TRBD2. The CDR3 has 18 residues. Germline CDR1 is DFQATT and CDR2 is SNEGSKA (reference sequence). J was trimmed by 4 bases and V by 0 bases; bases with no gene match: 12.

This clonotype has just a few counts. The rearrangement joins TRBV19 to TRBJ1-1, with D maybe TRBD1 (6 bases). This CDR3 region has 14 residues. The germline V and J ends were trimmed by 5 bases and 1 base, with 11 bases remaining between them. Germline loops: CDR1 LNHDA, CDR2 SQIVND (reference sequence). The CDR3 bases are TGTGCCAGTAGTCAGACAGGAACGAACACTGAAGCTTTCTTT. Its protein product is CASSQTGTNTEAFF.